The source of this T cell receptor (beta chain) is a study of early T cells in non-severe SARS-CoV-2 infection. Only a few counts were recorded for this clonotype. TCRdb re-called the 5' RACE reads with MiXCR, one entry per CDR3 protein. The sample records tens of thousands of distinct CDR3 sequences, less than 7.5% being singletons. The origin of this receptor is an adult who was a healthcare worker with PCR-confirmed SARS-CoV-2 infection or an uninfected control (not recorded which). The sample consisted of whole blood, taken at baseline.

The CDR3, as DNA: TGTGCCATCAGTGCCGGGACAGGGGCCCCCTATGGCTACACCTTC. It translates to CAISAGTGAPYGYTF. The chain joins TRBV10-3 to TRBJ1-2, with 10 bases aligning to TRBD1. There are 15 residues in the CDR3. Germline assignment: CDR1 ENHRY and CDR2 SYGVKD. With 4 bases clipped from V and 4 bases from J, the junction kept 6 bases outside the gene matches.